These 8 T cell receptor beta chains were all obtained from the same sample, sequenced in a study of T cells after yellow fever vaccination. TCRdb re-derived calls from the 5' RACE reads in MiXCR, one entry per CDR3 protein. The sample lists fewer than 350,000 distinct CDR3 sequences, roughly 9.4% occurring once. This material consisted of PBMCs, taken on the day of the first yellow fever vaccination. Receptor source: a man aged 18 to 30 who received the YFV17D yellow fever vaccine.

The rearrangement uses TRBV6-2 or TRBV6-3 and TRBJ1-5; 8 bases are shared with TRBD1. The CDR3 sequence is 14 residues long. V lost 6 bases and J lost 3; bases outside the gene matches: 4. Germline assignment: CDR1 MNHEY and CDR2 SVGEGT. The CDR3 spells CASRDRAFNQPQHF. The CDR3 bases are TGTGCCAGCAGGGACAGGGCCTTCAATCAGCCCCAGCATTTT.

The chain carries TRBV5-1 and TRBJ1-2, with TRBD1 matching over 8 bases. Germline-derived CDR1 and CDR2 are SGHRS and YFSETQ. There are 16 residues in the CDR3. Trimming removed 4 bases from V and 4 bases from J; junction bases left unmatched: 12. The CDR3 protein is CASSPGTGQVFYGYTF. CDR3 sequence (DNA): TGCGCCAGCAGCCCTGGGACAGGACAAGTTTTCTATGGCTACACCTTC.

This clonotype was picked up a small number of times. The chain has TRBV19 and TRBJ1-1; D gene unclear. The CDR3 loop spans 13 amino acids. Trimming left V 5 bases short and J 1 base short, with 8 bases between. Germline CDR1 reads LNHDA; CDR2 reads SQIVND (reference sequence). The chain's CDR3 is CASSVLRNTEAFF. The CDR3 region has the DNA TGTGCCAGTAGTGTCCTAAGGAACACTGAAGCTTTCTTT.

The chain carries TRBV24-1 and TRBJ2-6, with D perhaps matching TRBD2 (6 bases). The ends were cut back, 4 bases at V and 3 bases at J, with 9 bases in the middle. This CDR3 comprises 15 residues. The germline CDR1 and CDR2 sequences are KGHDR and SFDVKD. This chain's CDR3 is CATSDRGLGANVLTF. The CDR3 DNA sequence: TGTGCCACCAGTGACCGGGGACTTGGGGCCAACGTCCTGACTTTC.

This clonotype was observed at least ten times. In DNA form, the CDR3 reads TGCGCCAGCAGCTTGGAGCTGAACACTGAAGCTTTCTTT. Translated, it gives CASSLELNTEAFF. The genes are TRBV5-1 and TRBJ1-1, with D uncertain. Per the germline V gene, CDR1 is SGHRS and CDR2 is YFSETQ. CDR3 length equals 13 residues. The germline V and J ends were trimmed by 0 bases and 0 bases, with 3 bases remaining between them.

The CDR3 loop is CASSLVSSLSYEQYF. In DNA, the CDR3 is TGTGCCAGCAGCTTAGTGTCATCGCTCTCCTACGAGCAGTACTTC. V is TRBV7-2 and J is TRBJ2-7, with D uncertain. The V gene lost 1 base and the J gene lost 0 bases, with 10 bases spanning the gap. This CDR3 is built from 15 residues. In germline, CDR1 is SGHTA, CDR2 FQGNSA.

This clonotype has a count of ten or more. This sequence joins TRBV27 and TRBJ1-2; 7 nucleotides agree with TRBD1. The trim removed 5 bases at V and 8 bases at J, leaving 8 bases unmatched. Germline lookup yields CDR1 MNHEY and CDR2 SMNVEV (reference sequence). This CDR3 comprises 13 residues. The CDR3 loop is CASSNRGLGGYTF. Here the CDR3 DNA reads TGTGCCAGCAGTAATAGGGGGCTCGGGGGCTACACCTTC.

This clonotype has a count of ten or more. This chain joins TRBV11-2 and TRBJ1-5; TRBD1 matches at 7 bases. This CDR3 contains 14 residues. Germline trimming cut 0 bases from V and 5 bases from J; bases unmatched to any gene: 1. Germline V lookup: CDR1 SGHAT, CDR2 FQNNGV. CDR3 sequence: CASSLDRGDQPQHF. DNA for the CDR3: TGTGCCAGCAGCTTAGACAGGGGGGATCAGCCCCAGCATTTT.